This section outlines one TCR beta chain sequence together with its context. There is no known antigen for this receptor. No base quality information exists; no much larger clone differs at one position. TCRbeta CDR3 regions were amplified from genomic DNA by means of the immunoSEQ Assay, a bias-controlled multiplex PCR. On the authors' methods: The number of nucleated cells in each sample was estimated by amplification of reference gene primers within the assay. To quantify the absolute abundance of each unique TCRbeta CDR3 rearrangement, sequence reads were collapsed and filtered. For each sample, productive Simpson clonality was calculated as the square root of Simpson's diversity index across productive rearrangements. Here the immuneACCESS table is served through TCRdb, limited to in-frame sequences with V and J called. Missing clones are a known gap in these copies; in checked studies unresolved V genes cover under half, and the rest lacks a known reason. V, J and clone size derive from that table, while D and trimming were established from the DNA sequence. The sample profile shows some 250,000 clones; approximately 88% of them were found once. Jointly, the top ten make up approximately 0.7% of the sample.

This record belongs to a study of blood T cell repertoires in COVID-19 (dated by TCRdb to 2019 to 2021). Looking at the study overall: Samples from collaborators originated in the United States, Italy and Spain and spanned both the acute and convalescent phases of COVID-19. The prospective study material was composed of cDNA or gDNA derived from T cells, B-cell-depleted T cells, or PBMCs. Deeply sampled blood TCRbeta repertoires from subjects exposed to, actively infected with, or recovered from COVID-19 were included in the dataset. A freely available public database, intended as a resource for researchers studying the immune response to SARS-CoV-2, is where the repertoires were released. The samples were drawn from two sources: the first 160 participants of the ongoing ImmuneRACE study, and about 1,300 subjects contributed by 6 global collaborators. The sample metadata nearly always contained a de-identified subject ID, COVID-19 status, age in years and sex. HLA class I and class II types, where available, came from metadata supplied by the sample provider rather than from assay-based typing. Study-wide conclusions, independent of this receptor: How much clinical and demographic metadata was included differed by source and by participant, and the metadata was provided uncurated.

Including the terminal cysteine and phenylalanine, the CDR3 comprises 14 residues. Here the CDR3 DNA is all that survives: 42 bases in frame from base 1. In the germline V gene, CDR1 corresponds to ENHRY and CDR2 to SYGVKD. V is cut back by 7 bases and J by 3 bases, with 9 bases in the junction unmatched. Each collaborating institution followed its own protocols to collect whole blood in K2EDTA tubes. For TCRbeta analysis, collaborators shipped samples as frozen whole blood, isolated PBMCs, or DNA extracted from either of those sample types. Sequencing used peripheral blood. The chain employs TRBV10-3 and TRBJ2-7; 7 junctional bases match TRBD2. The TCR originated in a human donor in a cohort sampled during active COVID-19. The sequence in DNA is TGTGCCATCACCAGAAGCGGGATCATCTACGAGCAGTACTTC. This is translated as CAITRSGIIYEQYF.